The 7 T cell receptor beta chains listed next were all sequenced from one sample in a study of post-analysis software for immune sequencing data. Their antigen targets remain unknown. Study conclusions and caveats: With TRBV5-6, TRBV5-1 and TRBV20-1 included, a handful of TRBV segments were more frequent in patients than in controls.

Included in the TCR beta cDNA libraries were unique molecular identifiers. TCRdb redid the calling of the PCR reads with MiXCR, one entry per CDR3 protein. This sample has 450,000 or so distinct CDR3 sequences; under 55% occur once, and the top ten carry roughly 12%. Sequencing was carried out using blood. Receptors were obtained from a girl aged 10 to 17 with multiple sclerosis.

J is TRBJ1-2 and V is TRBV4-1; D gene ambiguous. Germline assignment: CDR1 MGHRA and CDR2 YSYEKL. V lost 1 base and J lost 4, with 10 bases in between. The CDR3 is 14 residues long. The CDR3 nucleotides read TGCGCCAGCAGCCAAGGAGGGCACGTCTATGGCTACACCTTC. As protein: CASSQGGHVYGYTF.

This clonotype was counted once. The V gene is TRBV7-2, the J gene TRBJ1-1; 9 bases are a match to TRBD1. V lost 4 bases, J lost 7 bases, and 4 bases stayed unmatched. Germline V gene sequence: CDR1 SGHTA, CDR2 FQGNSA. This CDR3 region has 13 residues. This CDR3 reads CASSWDRDYEAFF. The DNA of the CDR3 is TGTGCCAGCAGCTGGGACAGGGATTATGAAGCTTTCTTT.

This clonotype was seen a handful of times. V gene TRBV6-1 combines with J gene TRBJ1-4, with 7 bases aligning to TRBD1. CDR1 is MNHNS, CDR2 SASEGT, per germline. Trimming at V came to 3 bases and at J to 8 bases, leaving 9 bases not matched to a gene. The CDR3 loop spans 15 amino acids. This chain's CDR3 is CASSDGETGYEKLFF. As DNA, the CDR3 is TGTGCCAGCAGTGATGGGGAGACAGGGTACGAAAAACTGTTTTTT.

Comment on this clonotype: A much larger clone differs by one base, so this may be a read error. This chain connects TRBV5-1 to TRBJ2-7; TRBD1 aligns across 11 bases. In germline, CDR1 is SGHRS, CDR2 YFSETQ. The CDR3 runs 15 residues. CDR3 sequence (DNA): TGCGCCGGCAGCATTGGGACAGGGGGGTCCTACGAGCAGTACTTC. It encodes CAGSIGTGGSYEQYF.

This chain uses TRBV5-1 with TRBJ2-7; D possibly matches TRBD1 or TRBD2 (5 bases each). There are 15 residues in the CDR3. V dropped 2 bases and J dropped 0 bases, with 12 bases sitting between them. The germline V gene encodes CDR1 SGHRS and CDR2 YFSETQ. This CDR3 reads CASSFEGESSYEQYF. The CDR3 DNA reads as TGCGCCAGCAGCTTCGAAGGGGAGAGCTCCTACGAGCAGTACTTC. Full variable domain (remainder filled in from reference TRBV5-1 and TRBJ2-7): KAGVTQTPRYLIKTRGQQVTLSCSPISGHRSVSWYQQTPGQGLQFLFEYFSETQRNKGNFPGRFSGRQFSNSRSEMNVSTLELGDSALYLCASSFEGESSYEQYFGPGTRLTVT.

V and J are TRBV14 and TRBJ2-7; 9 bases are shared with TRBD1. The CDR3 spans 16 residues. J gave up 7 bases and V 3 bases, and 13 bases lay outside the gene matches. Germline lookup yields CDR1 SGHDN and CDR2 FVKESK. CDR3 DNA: TGTGCCAGCAGCCAGATCCTTACAGGGGGCGCGGGAGAGCAGTACTTC. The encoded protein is CASSQILTGGAGEQYF.

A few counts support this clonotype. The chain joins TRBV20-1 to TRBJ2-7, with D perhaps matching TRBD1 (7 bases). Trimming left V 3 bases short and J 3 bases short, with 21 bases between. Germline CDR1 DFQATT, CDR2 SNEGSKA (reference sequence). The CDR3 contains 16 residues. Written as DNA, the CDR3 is TGCAGTGCTAGGGCCAGCGGAGGGGGCTCTCTCTACGAGCAGTACTTC. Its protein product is CSARASGGGSLYEQYF.